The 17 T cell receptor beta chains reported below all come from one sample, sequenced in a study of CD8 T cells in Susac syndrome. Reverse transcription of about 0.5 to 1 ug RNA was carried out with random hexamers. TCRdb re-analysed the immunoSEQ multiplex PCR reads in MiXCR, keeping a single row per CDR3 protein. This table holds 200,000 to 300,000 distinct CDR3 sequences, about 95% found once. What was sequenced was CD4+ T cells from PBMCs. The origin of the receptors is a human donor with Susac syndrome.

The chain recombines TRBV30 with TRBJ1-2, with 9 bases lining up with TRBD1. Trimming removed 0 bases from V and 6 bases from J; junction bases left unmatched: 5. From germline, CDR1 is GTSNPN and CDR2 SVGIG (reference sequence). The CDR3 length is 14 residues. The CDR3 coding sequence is TGTGCCTGGAGTGTTAAAGGACAGGGGAATGGCTACACCTTC. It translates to CAWSVKGQGNGYTF.

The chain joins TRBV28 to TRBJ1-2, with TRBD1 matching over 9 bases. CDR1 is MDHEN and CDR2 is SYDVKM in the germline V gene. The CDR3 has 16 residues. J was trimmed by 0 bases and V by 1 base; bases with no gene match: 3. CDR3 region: CASSLLGQGANYGYTF. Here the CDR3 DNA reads TGTGCCAGCAGTTTATTGGGACAGGGCGCTAACTATGGCTACACCTTC.

CDR3 coding DNA: TGCAGCACCCGGAGGGGAGCAGGACTCAATCAGCCCCAGCATTTT. Its protein is CSTRRGAGLNQPQHF. This rearrangement joins TRBV20-1 to TRBJ1-5; D possibly corresponds to TRBD1 (5 bases). CDR1 is DFQATT and CDR2 is SNEGSKA in the germline V gene (reference sequence). The CDR3 runs to 15 residues.

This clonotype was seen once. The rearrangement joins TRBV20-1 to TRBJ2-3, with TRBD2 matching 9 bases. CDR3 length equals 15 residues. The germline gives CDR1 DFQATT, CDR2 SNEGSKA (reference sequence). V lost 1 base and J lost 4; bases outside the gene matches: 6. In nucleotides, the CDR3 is TGCAGTGCTAGAGTGGTAGCGGGGGTTCCAGATACGCAGTATTTT. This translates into CSARVVAGVPDTQYF.

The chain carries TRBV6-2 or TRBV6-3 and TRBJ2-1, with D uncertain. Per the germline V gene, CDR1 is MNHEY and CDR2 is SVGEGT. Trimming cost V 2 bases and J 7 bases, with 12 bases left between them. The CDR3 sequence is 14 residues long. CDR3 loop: CASSYAGVDNEQFF. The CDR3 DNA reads TGTGCCAGCAGTTACGCAGGAGTCGATAATGAGCAGTTCTTC.

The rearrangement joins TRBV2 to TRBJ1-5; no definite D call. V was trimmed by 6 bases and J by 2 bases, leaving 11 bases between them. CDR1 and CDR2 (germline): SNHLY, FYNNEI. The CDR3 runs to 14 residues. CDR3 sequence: CASRGGYGNQPQHF. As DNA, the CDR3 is TGTGCCAGCAGGGGCGGGTATGGCAATCAGCCCCAGCATTTT.

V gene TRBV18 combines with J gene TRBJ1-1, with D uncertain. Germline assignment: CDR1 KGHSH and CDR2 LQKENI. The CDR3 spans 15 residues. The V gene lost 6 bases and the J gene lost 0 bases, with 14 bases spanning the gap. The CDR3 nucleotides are TGTGCCAGCTCTCGATCGAGGCAGTTGAACACTGAAGCTTTCTTT. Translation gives CASSRSRQLNTEAFF. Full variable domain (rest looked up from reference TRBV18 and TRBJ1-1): NAGVMQNPRHLVRRRGQEARLRCSPMKGHSHVYWYRQLPEEGLKFMVYLQKENIIDESGMPKERFSAEFPKEGPSILRIQQVVRGDSAAYFCASSRSRQLNTEAFFGQGTRLTVV.

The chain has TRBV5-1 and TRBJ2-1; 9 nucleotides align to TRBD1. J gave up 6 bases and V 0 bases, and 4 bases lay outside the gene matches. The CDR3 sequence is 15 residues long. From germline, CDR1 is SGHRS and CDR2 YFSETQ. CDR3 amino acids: CASSLGDRDSNEQFF. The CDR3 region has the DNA TGCGCCAGCAGCTTGGGGGACAGGGATAGCAATGAGCAGTTCTTC.

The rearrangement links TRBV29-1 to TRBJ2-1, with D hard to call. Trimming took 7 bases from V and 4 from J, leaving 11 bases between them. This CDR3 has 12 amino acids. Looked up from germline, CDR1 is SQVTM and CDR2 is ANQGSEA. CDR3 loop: CSGVVGYNEQFF. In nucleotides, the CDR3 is TGCAGCGGGGTTGTGGGATACAATGAGCAGTTCTTC.

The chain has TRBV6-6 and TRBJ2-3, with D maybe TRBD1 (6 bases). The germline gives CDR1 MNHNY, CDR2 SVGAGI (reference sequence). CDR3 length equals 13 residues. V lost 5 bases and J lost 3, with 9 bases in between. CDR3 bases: TGTGCCAGCAGTACCGACAGGACAGATACGCAGTATTTT. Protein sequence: CASSTDRTDTQYF.

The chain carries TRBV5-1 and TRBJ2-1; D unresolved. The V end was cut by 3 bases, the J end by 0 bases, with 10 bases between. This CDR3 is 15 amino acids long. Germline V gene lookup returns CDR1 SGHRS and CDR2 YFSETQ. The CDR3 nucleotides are TGCGCCAGCAGCTCTCTGACACGCTCCTACAATGAGCAGTTCTTC. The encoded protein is CASSSLTRSYNEQFF.

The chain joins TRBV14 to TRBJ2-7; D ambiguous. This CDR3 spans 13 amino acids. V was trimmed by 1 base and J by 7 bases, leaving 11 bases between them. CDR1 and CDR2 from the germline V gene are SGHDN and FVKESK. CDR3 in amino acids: CASSQGPLGEQYF. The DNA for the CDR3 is TGTGCCAGCAGCCAAGGCCCCCTTGGGGAGCAGTACTTC.

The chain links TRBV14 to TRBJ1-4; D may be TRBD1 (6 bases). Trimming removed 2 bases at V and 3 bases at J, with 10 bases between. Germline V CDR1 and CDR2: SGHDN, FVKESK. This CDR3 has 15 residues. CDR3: CASSQNSGANEKLFF. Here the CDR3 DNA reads TGTGCCAGCAGCCAAAACTCAGGGGCTAATGAAAAACTGTTTTTT. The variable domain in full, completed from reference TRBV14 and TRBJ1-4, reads EAGVTQFPSHSVIEKGQTVTLRCDPISGHDNLYWYRRVMGKEIKFLLHFVKESKQDESGMPNNRFLAERTGGTYSTLKVQPAELEDSGVYFCASSQNSGANEKLFFGSGTQLSVL.

CDR3 region: CATSRRAGWGTQYF. CDR3 nucleotide sequence: TGTGCCACCAGCAGAAGGGCAGGCTGGGGTACGCAGTATTTT. The chain joins TRBV15 to TRBJ2-3, with D hard to call. Germline lookup yields CDR1 LNHNV and CDR2 YYDKDF (reference sequence). V lost 2 bases and J 8 bases, leaving 14 bases between the germline ends. The CDR3 is 14 amino acids.

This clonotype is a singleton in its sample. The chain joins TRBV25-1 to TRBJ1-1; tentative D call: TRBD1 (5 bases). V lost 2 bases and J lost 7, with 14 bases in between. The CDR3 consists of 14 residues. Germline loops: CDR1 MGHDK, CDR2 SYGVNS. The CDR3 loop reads CASSEHHRDGEAFF. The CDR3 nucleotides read TGTGCCAGCAGTGAACACCACCGGGACGGTGAAGCTTTCTTT.

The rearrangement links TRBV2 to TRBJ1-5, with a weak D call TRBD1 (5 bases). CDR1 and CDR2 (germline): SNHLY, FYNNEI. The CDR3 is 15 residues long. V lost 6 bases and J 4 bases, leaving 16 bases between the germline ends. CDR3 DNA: TGTGCCAGCAGGCCCCGGTCGGGGGGAAATCAGCCCCAGCATTTT. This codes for CASRPRSGGNQPQHF.

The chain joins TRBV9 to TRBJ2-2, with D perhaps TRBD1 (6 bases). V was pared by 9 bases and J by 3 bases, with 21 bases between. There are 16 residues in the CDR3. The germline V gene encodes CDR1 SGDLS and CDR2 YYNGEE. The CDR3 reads CATARTGTTYTGELFF. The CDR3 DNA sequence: TGTGCCACCGCCCGAACCGGGACAACCTACACCGGGGAGCTGTTTTTT.